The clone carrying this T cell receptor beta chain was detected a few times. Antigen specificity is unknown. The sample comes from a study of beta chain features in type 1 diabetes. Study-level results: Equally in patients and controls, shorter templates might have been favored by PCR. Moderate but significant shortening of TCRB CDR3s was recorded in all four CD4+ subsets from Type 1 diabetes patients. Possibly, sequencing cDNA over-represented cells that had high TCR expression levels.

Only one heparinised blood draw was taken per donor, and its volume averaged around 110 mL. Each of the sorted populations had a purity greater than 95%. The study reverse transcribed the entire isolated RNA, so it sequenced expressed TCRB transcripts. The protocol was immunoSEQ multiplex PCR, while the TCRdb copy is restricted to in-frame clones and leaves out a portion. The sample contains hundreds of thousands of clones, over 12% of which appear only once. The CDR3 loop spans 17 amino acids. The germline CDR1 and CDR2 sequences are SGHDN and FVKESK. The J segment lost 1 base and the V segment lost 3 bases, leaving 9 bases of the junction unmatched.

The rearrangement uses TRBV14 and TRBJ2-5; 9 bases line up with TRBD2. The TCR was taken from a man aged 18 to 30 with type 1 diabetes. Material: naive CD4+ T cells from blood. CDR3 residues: CASSQKRGVNIQETQYF. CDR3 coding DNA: TGTGCCAGCAGCCAGAAGCGGGGGGTAAACATCCAAGAGACCCAGTACTTC. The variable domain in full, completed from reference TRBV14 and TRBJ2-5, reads EAGVTQFPSHSVIEKGQTVTLRCDPISGHDNLYWYRRVMGKEIKFLLHFVKESKQDESGMPNNRFLAERTGGTYSTLKVQPAELEDSGVYFCASSQKRGVNIQETQYFGPGTRLLVL.